The next 29 T cell receptor beta chains were all read from a single sample in a study of T cells in Graves' hyperthyroidism and ophthalmopathy. TCR beta CDR3 sequences were amplified from RNA transcripts. TCR CDR3 regions were first amplified by RT-PCR with HTBI primers. TCRdb passed the multiplex PCR reads through MiXCR, listing each CDR3 protein once. The sample has hundreds of thousands of distinct CDR3 sequences, around 39% seen once. Sequenced material: blood. These receptors were obtained from a man aged 18 to 30 with Graves' hyperthyroidism.

With regard to this clonotype: A much larger clone differs from this one at a single base, so this may be a read error. V is TRBV20-1 and J is TRBJ1-1; D ambiguous. The length of the CDR3 is 12 residues. Germline V gene lookup returns CDR1 DFQATT and CDR2 SNEGSKA (reference sequence). V lost 4 bases and J 4 bases, leaving 10 bases between the germline ends. As DNA, the CDR3 is TGCAGTGCTAATGAAGGTGGCACTGAAGCTTTCTTT. Protein product: CSANEGGTEAFF.

As concerns this clonotype: Since a much larger clone is just one base distant, this may be a read error. This sequence joins TRBV7-9 and TRBJ1-1, with a tentative D call TRBD1 (6 bases). This CDR3 has 14 amino acids. V was trimmed by 4 bases and J by 3 bases, leaving 12 bases between them. Per the germline V gene, CDR1 is SEHNR and CDR2 is FQNEAQ (reference sequence). The chain's CDR3 is CASSSHRADTEAFF. The CDR3, as DNA: TGTGCCAGCAGCTCTCACAGGGCTGACACTGAAGCTTTCTTT.

This clonotype was recorded many times. Given the absence of the conserved phenylalanine or tryptophan at the CDR3 end, a read error is likely. It is unclear where the CDR3 begins or ends on the DNA, so no DNA is shown, and the CDR3 is as TCRdb lists it. This sequence joins TRBV19 and TRBJ2-7; the D call of TRBD1 is as the table states it, not checked on the DNA. Including both end residues, the CDR3 is 8 amino acids long. Germline V lookup: CDR1 LNHDA, CDR2 SQIVND (reference sequence). CDR3 sequence: CASRRWDA.

This clonotype was found a few times. The chain recombines TRBV12-3 or TRBV12-4 with TRBJ1-1; D is possibly TRBD1 (5 bases). The length of the CDR3 is 14 residues. Trimming took off 7 bases at V and 1 base at J, with 13 bases between the two ends. CDR3 amino acids: CASKHGQGNTEAFF. For the CDR3, the DNA is TGTGCCAGCAAACACGGGCAGGGGAACACTGAAGCTTTCTTT.

The V gene is TRBV20-1, the J gene TRBJ1-2, with D perhaps TRBD1 (6 bases). Germline V lookup: CDR1 DFQATT, CDR2 SNEGSKA (reference sequence). Trimming left V 5 bases short and J 12 bases short, with 16 bases between. CDR3 size: 11 residues. The CDR3 coding sequence is TGCAGTGCTTCTAAAGGGGGTATGGACACCTTC. Translating gives CSASKGGMDTF.

This clonotype showed up many times. V and J are TRBV20-1 and TRBJ1-5; D might be TRBD1 (5 bases). CDR3 size: 14 residues. Trimming shortened V by 5 bases and J by 1 base, and 12 bases separated the two germline ends. The germline CDR1 and CDR2 sequences are DFQATT and SNEGSKA (reference sequence). CDR3 in amino acids: CSAYQGGSNQPQHF. DNA of the CDR3: TGCAGTGCTTATCAGGGAGGGAGCAATCAGCCCCAGCATTTT.

This clonotype was observed a handful of times. The rearrangement joins TRBV11-2 to TRBJ1-6; D is unclear. The length of the CDR3 is 17 residues. Per the germline V gene, CDR1 is SGHAT and CDR2 is FQNNGV. Between the trimmed V and J ends, which lost 6 bases and 0 bases, there was a span of 15 bases. The CDR3 protein is CASSSGLTSSYNSPLHF. The DNA for the CDR3 is TGTGCCAGCAGTTCCGGACTCACCAGCTCCTATAATTCACCCCTCCACTTT.

In this sample, this clonotype turned up many times. The rearrangement links TRBV9 to TRBJ1-3, with TRBD1 identical over 7 bases. Germline CDR1 is SGDLS and CDR2 is YYNGEE. The CDR3 loop spans 14 amino acids. Losses at the gene ends were 6 bases for V and 2 bases for J; bases not matched to a gene: 5. The CDR3 coding sequence is TGTGCCAGCAACCCACAGGGGACTGGAAACACCATATATTTT. The encoded protein is CASNPQGTGNTIYF.

This clonotype was recorded many times. CDR3 residues: CATSRVGDPSPLHF. In nucleotides, the CDR3 is TGTGCCACCAGCAGAGTTGGGGACCCCTCACCCCTCCACTTT. The chain has TRBV15 and TRBJ1-6; weak D call: TRBD1 (5 bases). V was shortened by 1 base and J by 10 bases, with 11 bases between the two germline ends. This CDR3 comprises 14 residues. CDR1 is LNHNV, CDR2 YYDKDF, per germline (reference sequence).

This chain uses TRBV29-1 with TRBJ2-5; 13 nucleotides match TRBD2. J lost 4 bases, V lost 7 bases, and 6 bases had no gene match. The CDR3 contains 14 residues. Germline V lookup: CDR1 SQVTM, CDR2 ANQGSEA. CDR3 coding DNA: TGCAGCGCGAGGACTAGCGGGAGTCGAGAGACCCAGTACTTC. This gives the protein CSARTSGSRETQYF.

This clonotype appeared a few times. The chain is built from TRBV7-8 and TRBJ2-5; TRBD2 agrees at 9 bases. The V gene's germline CDR1 is SGHVS and CDR2 FQNEAQ. The CDR3 consists of 14 residues. The junction had 6 bases not matched to a gene; V was cut back by 6 bases and J by 4 bases. In DNA, the CDR3 is TGTGCCAGCAGACATGGGACTAGCATAGAGACCCAGTACTTC. It codes for CASRHGTSIETQYF.

There are many counts of this clonotype. The chain uses TRBV7-4 and TRBJ2-7; D might be TRBD2 (6 bases). This CDR3 is 15 amino acids long. Germline values: CDR1 SGHVT, CDR2 SQSDAQ. V was cut by 5 bases and J by 7 bases, with 21 bases left in between. The CDR3 sequence is CASSNMSGVIGEQYF. The CDR3 bases are TGTGCCAGCAGCAACATGTCGGGAGTCATCGGAGAGCAGTACTTC.

This clonotype was detected a few times. CDR3 amino acids: CATSSVLDRLIQETQYF. DNA for the CDR3: TGTGCCACCAGCAGTGTCTTGGACAGGTTAATCCAAGAGACCCAGTACTTC. This chain joins TRBV15 and TRBJ2-5, with TRBD1 identical over 7 bases. The germline CDR1 and CDR2 sequences are LNHNV and YYDKDF (reference sequence). The CDR3 spans 17 residues. V lost 3 bases, J lost 1 base, and 11 bases stayed unmatched.

In this sample, this clonotype turned up a few times. The rearrangement uses TRBV25-1 and TRBJ1-1; the D is unclear. V shed 6 bases and J shed 3 bases, with 14 bases lying between them. The germline gives CDR1 MGHDK, CDR2 SYGVNS. The CDR3 totals 14 residues. CDR3 in amino acids: CASSQAQLDTEAFF. CDR3 sequence (DNA): TGTGCCAGCAGCCAAGCTCAACTGGACACTGAAGCTTTCTTT. Supplemented by reference TRBV25-1 and TRBJ1-1, the full variable domain reads EADIYQTPRYLVIGTGKKITLECSQTMGHDKMYWYQQDPGMELHLIHYSYGVNSTEKGDLSSESTVSRIRTEHFPLTLESARPSHTSQYLCASSQAQLDTEAFFGQGTRLTVV.

This clonotype was counted ten times or more. The chain uses TRBV20-1 and TRBJ1-5; no definite D call. Germline loops: CDR1 DFQATT, CDR2 SNEGSKA (reference sequence). Trimming removed 2 bases from V and 0 bases from J, with 8 bases in between. This CDR3 contains 14 residues. The CDR3 loop is CSARTVNSNQPQHF. CDR3 nucleotide sequence: TGCAGTGCTAGAACGGTCAATAGCAATCAGCCCCAGCATTTT.

This clonotype appeared many times. The CDR3 loop is CATSRGQGAAYEQYF. CDR3 bases: TGTGCCACCAGCAGAGGCCAGGGGGCGGCCTACGAGCAGTACTTC. The chain combines TRBV15 with TRBJ2-7, with 8 bases matching TRBD1. Trimming removed 1 base from V and 2 bases from J; junction bases left unmatched: 4. This CDR3 has 15 residues. Germline CDR1 is LNHNV and CDR2 is YYDKDF (reference sequence). The variable domain in full, completed from reference TRBV15 and TRBJ2-7, reads DAMVIQNPRYQVTQFGKPVTLSCSQTLNHNVMYWYQQKSSQAPKLLFHYYDKDFNNEADTPDNFQSRRPNTSFCFLDIRSPGLGDTAMYLCATSRGQGAAYEQYFGPGTRLTVT.

To note about this clonotype: A read error may be the cause here, since a much bigger clone is one base away. The V gene is TRBV19, the J gene TRBJ1-5; D is perhaps TRBD1 (6 bases). Trimming took off 5 bases at V and 1 base at J, with 12 bases between the two ends. The germline V gene has CDR1 LNHDA and CDR2 SQIVND (reference sequence). The CDR3 contains 15 residues. DNA of the CDR3: TGTGCCAGTAGTGGACGGACAGCCAGCAATCAGCCCCAGCATTTT. Translation: CASSGRTASNQPQHF.

The chain joins TRBV6-5 to TRBJ2-7; 8 nucleotides match TRBD1. Germline trimming cut 6 bases from V and 3 bases from J; bases unmatched to any gene: 7. CDR3 length: 14 amino acids. Per germline, CDR1 MNHEY and CDR2 SVGAGI. DNA of the CDR3: TGTGCCAGCAGGAGAGGACAGGGATACTACGAGCAGTACTTC. Amino acid sequence: CASRRGQGYYEQYF.

This clonotype was seen a few times. The chain combines TRBV7-9 with TRBJ2-7; 8 bases align to TRBD1. The germline V gene has CDR1 SEHNR and CDR2 FQNEAQ (reference sequence). V lost 0 bases and J lost 3; bases outside the gene matches: 7. The CDR3 has 16 residues. The CDR3 nucleotides are TGTGCCAGCAGCTTAGCGGGGACAGGAGTGAGCTACGAGCAGTACTTC. Its translation is CASSLAGTGVSYEQYF.

The genes are TRBV2 and TRBJ1-1; a weak D match, TRBD1 (5 bases). Trimming removed 10 bases from V and 0 bases from J, with 12 bases in between. The CDR3 consists of 13 residues. The germline V gene encodes CDR1 SNHLY and CDR2 FYNNEI. The CDR3 coding sequence is TGTGCCAATCCGGGACGAATGAACACTGAAGCTTTCTTT. Protein product: CANPGRMNTEAFF.

This chain links TRBV12-3 or TRBV12-4 with TRBJ2-6, with TRBD1 matching over 7 bases. The CDR3 is 17 residues long. After removal of 6 bases from V and 0 bases from J, the junction contained 8 bases not matched to a gene. CDR3 residues: CASRGDRESSGANVLTF. As DNA, the CDR3 is TGTGCCAGCAGAGGCGACAGGGAAAGCTCTGGGGCCAACGTCCTGACTTTC.

This clonotype was observed a handful of times. The chain combines TRBV2 with TRBJ2-2; TRBD1 aligns across 8 bases. The V segment lost 9 bases and the J segment 2 bases; nucleotides outside the gene matches: 2. This CDR3 region has 13 residues. The germline V gene has CDR1 SNHLY and CDR2 FYNNEI. This chain's CDR3 is CARQGENTGELFF. The CDR3 nucleotides read TGTGCCAGACAGGGGGAAAACACCGGGGAGCTGTTTTTT.

The sample holds one count of this clonotype. This chain joins TRBV29-1 and TRBJ2-3, with 9 bases matching TRBD2. There are 16 residues in the CDR3. V trimming: 3 bases; J trimming: 2 bases; junction bases outside the gene matches: 9. Per germline, CDR1 SQVTM and CDR2 ANQGSEA. CDR3 in DNA: TGCAGCGTTGACCCCTTGACTAGCGGCAACACAGATACGCAGTATTTT. It translates to CSVDPLTSGNTDTQYF.

This clonotype has at least ten counts. The V gene is TRBV2, the J gene TRBJ2-5; 7 bases are shared with TRBD1. The ends lost 9 bases at V and 2 bases at J; junction bases unmatched: 6. The germline V gene encodes CDR1 SNHLY and CDR2 FYNNEI. The CDR3 is 13 amino acids. The CDR3 reads CASTDRAQETQYF. The CDR3, as DNA: TGTGCCAGTACCGACAGGGCTCAAGAGACCCAGTACTTC.

This clonotype was found once. The rearrangement uses TRBV7-2 and TRBJ1-6; 7 bases are shared with TRBD1. There are 14 residues in the CDR3. With 5 bases clipped from V and 10 bases from J, the junction kept 8 bases outside the gene matches. Germline V CDR1 and CDR2: SGHTA, FQGNSA. CDR3 nucleotide sequence: TGTGCCAGCAGCCGCGACAGGGCTTGGTCACCCCTCCACTTT. Protein product: CASSRDRAWSPLHF.

There are a few counts of this clonotype. The V call is TRBV7-2, the J call TRBJ2-5; D possibly uses TRBD1 or TRBD2 (7 bases each). CDR1 is SGHTA and CDR2 is FQGNSA in the germline V gene. There are 16 residues in the CDR3. V lost 0 bases and J lost 1, with 12 bases in between. CDR3 loop: CASSLAPGGAQETQYF. The CDR3 DNA sequence: TGTGCCAGCAGCTTAGCTCCAGGGGGGGCCCAAGAGACCCAGTACTTC.

The chain couples TRBV19 to TRBJ2-7, with D possibly being TRBD1 or TRBD2 (5 bases each). Germline CDR1 is LNHDA and CDR2 is SQIVND (reference sequence). V gave up 3 bases and J gave up 4 bases, with 16 bases separating them. This CDR3 comprises 15 residues. In DNA form, the CDR3 reads TGTGCCAGTAGTATGCCCAGGGCCGGGGCTTACGAGCAGTACTTC. Translated, it gives CASSMPRAGAYEQYF.

This clonotype was seen many times. The DNA for the CDR3 is TGTGCCAGCAGCTTAACGGAGAATTCACCCCTCCACTTT. This sequence encodes CASSLTENSPLHF. This chain connects TRBV7-9 to TRBJ1-6; D is unclear. The germline V gene has CDR1 SEHNR and CDR2 FQNEAQ (reference sequence). The CDR3 is made up of 13 amino acids. V lost 2 bases and J 7 bases, leaving 6 bases between the germline ends.

This clonotype was found once. One base away lies a much larger clone, so this may be a sequencing read error. The rearrangement uses TRBV2 and TRBJ2-7; 7 nucleotides align to TRBD1. Germline V gene data show CDR1 as SNHLY and CDR2 as FYNNEI. The CDR3 contains 14 residues. The CDR3 DNA reads as TGTGCCAGCAGTCAACAGGGGTTTTCCTACGGGCAGTACTTC. Translated: CASSQQGFSYGQYF.